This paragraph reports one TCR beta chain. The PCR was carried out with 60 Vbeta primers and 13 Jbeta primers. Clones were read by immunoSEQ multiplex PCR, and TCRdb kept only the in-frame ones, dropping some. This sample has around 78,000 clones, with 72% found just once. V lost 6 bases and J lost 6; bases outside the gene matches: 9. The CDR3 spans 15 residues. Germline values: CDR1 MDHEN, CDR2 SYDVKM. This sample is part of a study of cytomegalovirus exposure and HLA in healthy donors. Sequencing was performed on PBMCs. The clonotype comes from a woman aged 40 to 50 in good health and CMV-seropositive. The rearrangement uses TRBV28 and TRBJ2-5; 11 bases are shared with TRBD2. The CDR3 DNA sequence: TGTGCCAGCAGCAAGACTAGCGGGGTGACAAAGACCCAGTACTTC. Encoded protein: CASSKTSGVTKTQYF.